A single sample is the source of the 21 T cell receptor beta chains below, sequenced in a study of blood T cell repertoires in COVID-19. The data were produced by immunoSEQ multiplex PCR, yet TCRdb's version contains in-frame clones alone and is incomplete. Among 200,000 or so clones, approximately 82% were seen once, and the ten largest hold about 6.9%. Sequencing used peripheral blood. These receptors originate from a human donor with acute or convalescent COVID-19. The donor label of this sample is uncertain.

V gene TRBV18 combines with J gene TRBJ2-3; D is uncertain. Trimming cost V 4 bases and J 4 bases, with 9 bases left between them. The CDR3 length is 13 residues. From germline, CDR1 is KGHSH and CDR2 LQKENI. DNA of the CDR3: TGTGCCAGCTCACTTTTACAGTCAGATACGCAGTATTTT. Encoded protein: CASSLLQSDTQYF.

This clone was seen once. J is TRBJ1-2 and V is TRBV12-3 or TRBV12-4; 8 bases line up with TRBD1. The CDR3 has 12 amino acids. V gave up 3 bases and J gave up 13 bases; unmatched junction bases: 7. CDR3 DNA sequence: TGTGCCAGCAGTTTCGGACAGGGTTTATCCACCTTC. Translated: CASSFGQGLSTF.

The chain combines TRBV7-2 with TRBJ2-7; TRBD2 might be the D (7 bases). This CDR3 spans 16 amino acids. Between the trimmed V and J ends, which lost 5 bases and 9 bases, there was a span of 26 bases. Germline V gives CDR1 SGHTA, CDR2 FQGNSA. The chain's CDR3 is CASSPPPGTTRGGQYF. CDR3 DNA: TGTGCCAGCAGCCCGCCCCCCGGGACTACCAGGGGTGGGCAGTACTTC.

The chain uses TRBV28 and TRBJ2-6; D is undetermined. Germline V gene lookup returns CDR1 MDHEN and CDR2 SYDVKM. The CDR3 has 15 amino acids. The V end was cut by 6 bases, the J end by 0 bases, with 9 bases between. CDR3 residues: CASSGFSSGANVLTF. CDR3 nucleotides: TGTGCCAGCAGCGGGTTTAGCTCTGGGGCCAACGTCCTGACTTTC.

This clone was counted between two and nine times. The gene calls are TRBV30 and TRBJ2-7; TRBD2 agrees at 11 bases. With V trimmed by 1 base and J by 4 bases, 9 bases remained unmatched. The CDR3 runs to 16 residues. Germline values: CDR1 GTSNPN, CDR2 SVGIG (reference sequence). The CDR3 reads CAWSESGLAGRYEQYF. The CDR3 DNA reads TGTGCCTGGAGTGAGTCCGGACTAGCGGGCCGGTACGAGCAGTACTTC.

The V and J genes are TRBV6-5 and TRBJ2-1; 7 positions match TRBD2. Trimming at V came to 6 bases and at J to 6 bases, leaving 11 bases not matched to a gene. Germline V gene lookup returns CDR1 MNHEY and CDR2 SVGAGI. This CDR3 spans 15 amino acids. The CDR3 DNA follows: TGTGCCAGCAGCCGAGCGGGGTCGGATGGCAATGAGCAGTTCTTC. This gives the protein CASSRAGSDGNEQFF.

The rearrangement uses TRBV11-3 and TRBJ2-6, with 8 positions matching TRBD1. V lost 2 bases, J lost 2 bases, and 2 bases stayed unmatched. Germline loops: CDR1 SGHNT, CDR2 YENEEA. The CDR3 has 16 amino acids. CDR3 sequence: CASSLRTGPGANVLTF. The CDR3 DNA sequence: TGTGCCAGCAGCTTACGGACAGGGCCTGGGGCCAACGTCCTGACTTTC.

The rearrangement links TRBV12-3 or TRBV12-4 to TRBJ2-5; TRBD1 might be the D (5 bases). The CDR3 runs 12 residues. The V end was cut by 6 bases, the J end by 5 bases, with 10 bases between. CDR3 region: CASSPGWETQYF. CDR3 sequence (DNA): TGTGCCAGCAGCCCAGGGTGGGAGACCCAGTACTTC.

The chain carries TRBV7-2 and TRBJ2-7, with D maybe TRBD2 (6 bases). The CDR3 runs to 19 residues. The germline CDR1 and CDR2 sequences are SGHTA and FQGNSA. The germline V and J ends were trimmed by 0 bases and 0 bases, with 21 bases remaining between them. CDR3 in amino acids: CASSLAGGSLVSHSYEQYF. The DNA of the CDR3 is TGTGCCAGCAGCTTAGCGGGAGGCAGCCTTGTCTCCCACTCCTACGAGCAGTACTTC.

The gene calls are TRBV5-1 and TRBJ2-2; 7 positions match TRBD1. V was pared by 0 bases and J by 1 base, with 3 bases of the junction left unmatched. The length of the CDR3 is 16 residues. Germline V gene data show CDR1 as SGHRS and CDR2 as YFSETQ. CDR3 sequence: CASSLDWTGNTGELFF. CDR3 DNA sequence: TGCGCCAGCAGCTTGGATTGGACAGGGAACACCGGGGAGCTGTTTTTT.

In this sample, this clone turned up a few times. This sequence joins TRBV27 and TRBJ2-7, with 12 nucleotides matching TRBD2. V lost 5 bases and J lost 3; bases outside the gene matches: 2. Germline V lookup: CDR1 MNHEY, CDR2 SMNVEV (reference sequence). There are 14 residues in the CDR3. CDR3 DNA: TGTGCCAGCAGTCCGGGACTAGCGGGCTACGAGCAGTACTTC. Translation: CASSPGLAGYEQYF.

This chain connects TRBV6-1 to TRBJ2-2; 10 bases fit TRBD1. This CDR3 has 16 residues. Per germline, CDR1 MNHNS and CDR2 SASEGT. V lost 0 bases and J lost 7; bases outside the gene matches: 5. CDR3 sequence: CASSEALTGGVGELFF. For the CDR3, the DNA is TGTGCCAGCAGTGAAGCTTTGACAGGGGGCGTCGGGGAGCTGTTTTTT.

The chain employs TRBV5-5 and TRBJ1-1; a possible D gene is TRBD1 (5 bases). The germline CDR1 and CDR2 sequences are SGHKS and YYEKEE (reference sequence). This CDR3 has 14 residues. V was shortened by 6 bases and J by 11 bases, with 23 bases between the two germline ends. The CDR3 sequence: CASTNIQAGRTAFF. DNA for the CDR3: TGTGCCAGCACCAATATCCAGGCAGGGCGTACGGCTTTCTTT.

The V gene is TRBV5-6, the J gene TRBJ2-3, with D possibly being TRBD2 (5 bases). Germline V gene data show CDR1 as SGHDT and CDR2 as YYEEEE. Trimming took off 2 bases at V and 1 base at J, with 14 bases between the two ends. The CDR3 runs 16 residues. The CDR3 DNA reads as TGTGCCAGCAGCTTCCTGTGGGAGAGCGGCACAGATACGCAGTATTTT. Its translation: CASSFLWESGTDTQYF. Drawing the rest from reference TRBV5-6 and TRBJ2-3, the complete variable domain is DAGVTQSPTHLIKTRGQQVTLRCSPKSGHDTVSWYQQALGQGPQFIFQYYEEEERQRGNFPDRFSGHQFPNYSSELNVNALLLGDSALYLCASSFLWESGTDTQYFGPGTRLTVL.

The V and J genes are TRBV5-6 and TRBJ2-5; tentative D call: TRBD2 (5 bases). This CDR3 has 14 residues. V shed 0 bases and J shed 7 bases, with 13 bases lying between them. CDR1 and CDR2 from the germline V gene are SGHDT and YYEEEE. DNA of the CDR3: TGTGCCAGCAGCTTGGCCGGGCTCGAGGGGACCCAGTACTTC. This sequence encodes CASSLAGLEGTQYF.

The chain's CDR3 is CASSLASLLSLANVLTF. The CDR3 bases are TGTGCCAGCAGCTTAGCGAGCCTCCTTTCGTTGGCCAACGTCCTGACTTTC. This sequence joins TRBV5-5 and TRBJ2-6; D not certain. Between the trimmed V and J ends, which lost 2 bases and 6 bases, there was a span of 18 bases. Germline CDR1 is SGHKS and CDR2 is YYEKEE (reference sequence). CDR3 length equals 17 residues.

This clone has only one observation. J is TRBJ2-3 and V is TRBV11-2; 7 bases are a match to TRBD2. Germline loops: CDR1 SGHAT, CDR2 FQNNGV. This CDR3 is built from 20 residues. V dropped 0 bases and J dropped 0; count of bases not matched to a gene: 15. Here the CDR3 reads CASSLEIQLGLAASTDTQYF. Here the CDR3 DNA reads TGTGCCAGCAGCTTAGAGATTCAGTTAGGGCTAGCGGCTAGCACAGATACGCAGTATTTT.

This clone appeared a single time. As DNA, the CDR3 is TGCGCCAGCAGCCTTGGCACTGGAAGCGGAAAACTGTTTTTT. Protein product: CASSLGTGSGKLFF. The V gene is TRBV5-1, the J gene TRBJ1-4; no definite D call. The germline V gene has CDR1 SGHRS and CDR2 YFSETQ. This CDR3 has 14 amino acids. The V end was cut by 4 bases, the J end by 10 bases, with 17 bases between.

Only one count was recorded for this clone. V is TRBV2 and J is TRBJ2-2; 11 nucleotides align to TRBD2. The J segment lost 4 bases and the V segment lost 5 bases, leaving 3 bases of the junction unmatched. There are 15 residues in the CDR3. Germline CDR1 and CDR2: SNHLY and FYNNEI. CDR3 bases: TGTGCCAGCAGTACTACTAGCGGGGGCACCGGGGAGCTGTTTTTT. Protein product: CASSTTSGGTGELFF.

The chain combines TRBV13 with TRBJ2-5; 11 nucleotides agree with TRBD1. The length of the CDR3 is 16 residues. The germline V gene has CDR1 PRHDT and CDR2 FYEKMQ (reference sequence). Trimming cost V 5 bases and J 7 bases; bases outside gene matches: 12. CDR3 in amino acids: CASSPAGTGGRGTQYF. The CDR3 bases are TGTGCCAGCAGCCCGGCCGGGACAGGGGGTCGTGGGACCCAGTACTTC.

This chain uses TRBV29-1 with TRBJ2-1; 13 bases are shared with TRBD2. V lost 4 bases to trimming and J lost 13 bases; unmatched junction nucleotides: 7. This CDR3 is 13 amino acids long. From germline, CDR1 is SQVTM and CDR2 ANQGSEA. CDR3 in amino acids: CSVAVLAGGEQFF. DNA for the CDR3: TGCAGCGTTGCCGTACTAGCGGGAGGGGAACAGTTCTTC.